This TCR beta chain was captured in a study of T cells after yellow fever vaccination. This clonotype came up a few times. With 3 bases clipped from V and 4 bases from J, the junction kept 5 bases outside the gene matches. The CDR3 loop spans 17 amino acids. Per the germline V gene, CDR1 is MGHRA and CDR2 is YSYEKL. Via MiXCR, TCRdb re-called the 5' RACE reads, giving one row per CDR3 protein. The sample includes fewer than 450,000 distinct CDR3 sequences, roughly 8.3% seen only once; the top ten take approximately 15%. This chain connects TRBV4-1 to TRBJ1-6, with 11 bases aligning to TRBD1. The receptor was derived from a man aged 18 to 29 who received the YFV17D yellow fever vaccine. This specimen was PBMCs, taken about 41 days after the first yellow fever vaccination. Here the CDR3 reads CASSQPGQGGYNSPLHF. CDR3 in DNA: TGCGCCAGCAGCCAGCCGGGACAGGGGGGATATAATTCACCCCTCCACTTT.